What follows are 30 T cell receptor beta chains derived from one specimen sequenced in a study of shared clonotypes between healthy human individuals. CD45RO-negative, CCR7-selected cells formed the naive CD8 fraction, which excluded terminally differentiated effector memory CD45RA+ cells. Assay used: immunoSEQ multiplex PCR; TCRdb lists only in-frame clones, some missing. The table shows 1.5 million to 2.5 million clones, with around 96% occurring only once. The material sequenced was naive CD8+ T cells sorted from blood. These receptor sequences come from a man aged 18-30 years in good health.

The rearrangement links TRBV4-3 to TRBJ2-5; 8 positions match TRBD2. Trimming cost V 5 bases and J 4 bases; bases outside gene matches: 9. The germline gives CDR1 LGHNA, CDR2 YSLEER. The CDR3 totals 15 residues. The CDR3 DNA is TGCGCCAGCAGCTACTCAGCGGGAGACGGAGAGACCCAGTACTTC. It encodes CASSYSAGDGETQYF.

This chain uses TRBV6-1 with TRBJ1-5; D remains ambiguous. The CDR3 loop spans 9 amino acids. The germline V gene has CDR1 MNHNS and CDR2 SASEGT. Trimming took 10 bases from V and 9 from J, leaving 7 bases between them. Here the CDR3 reads CATFRPQHF. CDR3 DNA sequence: TGTGCCACCTTCCGGCCCCAGCATTTT.

The genes are TRBV6-1 and TRBJ1-4; possible D gene TRBD1, 5 bases. This CDR3 is built from 15 residues. V dropped 4 bases and J dropped 1 base, with 10 bases sitting between them. Germline V gene sequence: CDR1 MNHNS, CDR2 SASEGT. CDR3 sequence: CASSAMGGTNEKLFF. The CDR3, as DNA: TGTGCCAGCAGTGCCATGGGGGGAACTAATGAAAAACTGTTTTTT.

This chain uses TRBV15 with TRBJ2-1, with 7 bases lining up with TRBD2. Unmatched junction bases numbered 13, after V lost 0 bases and J lost 8 bases. CDR1 LNHNV and CDR2 YYDKDF come from the germline V gene (reference sequence). The CDR3 runs 17 residues. The CDR3 is CATSREGEGLSLYEQFF. Written as DNA, the CDR3 is TGTGCCACCAGCAGAGAAGGGGAGGGCCTCAGTTTATATGAGCAGTTCTTC.

The rearrangement joins TRBV29-1 to TRBJ2-7; 8 bases are a match to TRBD1. Per germline, CDR1 SQVTM and CDR2 ANQGSEA. The CDR3 has 13 amino acids. J gave up 2 bases and V 6 bases, and 6 bases lay outside the gene matches. CDR3 sequence reads: CSVVEGQAYEQYF. CDR3 nucleotides: TGCAGCGTGGTGGAGGGACAGGCCTACGAGCAGTACTTC.

The table lists this clone with a count of one. V gene TRBV4-1 combines with J gene TRBJ1-4; D gene uncertain. Germline values: CDR1 MGHRA, CDR2 YSYEKL. The CDR3 totals 13 residues. Trimming cost V 0 bases and J 11 bases, with 10 bases left between them. CDR3 DNA: TGCGCCAGCAGCCAAGATGTTTCGGGGAAACTGTTTTTT. Encoded protein: CASSQDVSGKLFF.

In DNA form, the CDR3 reads TGTGCCAGCAGCTTGAACCAGGGCCACGAGCAGTACTTC. As protein: CASSLNQGHEQYF. The chain is built from TRBV5-4 and TRBJ2-7; a weak D match, TRBD1 (5 bases). Deletions cut 1 base from V and 5 bases from J, with 10 bases between. From germline, CDR1 is SGHNT and CDR2 YYREEE (reference sequence). This CDR3 contains 13 residues.

The J gene is TRBJ2-7, the V gene TRBV11-2, with a tentative D call TRBD1 (6 bases). The CDR3 spans 15 residues. The V gene's germline CDR1 is SGHAT and CDR2 FQNNGV. Trimming took off 3 bases at V and 0 bases at J, with 12 bases between the two ends. The CDR3 DNA is TGTGCCAGCAGCTTCGCGGACAGTAACTCCTACGAGCAGTACTTC. Translating gives CASSFADSNSYEQYF.

The V call is TRBV10-3, the J call TRBJ2-1; 9 positions match TRBD2. Trimming cost V 0 bases and J 3 bases; bases outside gene matches: 6. This CDR3 comprises 17 residues. CDR1 ENHRY and CDR2 SYGVKD come from the germline V gene. CDR3 loop: CAISESQASGDYNEQFF. The CDR3 DNA sequence: TGTGCCATCAGTGAGTCCCAGGCTAGCGGGGACTACAATGAGCAGTTCTTC.

V usage is TRBV30 and J usage is TRBJ2-2, with 10 bases that match TRBD1. CDR3 length: 14 amino acids. Germline V CDR1 and CDR2: GTSNPN, SVGIG (reference sequence). V dropped 3 bases and J dropped 5; count of bases not matched to a gene: 3. The CDR3 DNA follows: TGTGCCTGGAGCGGGGACAGGGGAACCGGGGAGCTGTTTTTT. Translating it yields CAWSGDRGTGELFF.

The V call is TRBV2, the J call TRBJ2-3; possible D gene TRBD1, 5 bases. With 7 bases removed from V and 4 bases from J, the gap between germline ends came to 15 bases. The germline V gene encodes CDR1 SNHLY and CDR2 FYNNEI. The CDR3 spans 14 residues. DNA of the CDR3: TGTGCCAGCACACACCCAGGGTTAGCAGATACGCAGTATTTT. Its translation is CASTHPGLADTQYF.

The chain is built from TRBV7-8 and TRBJ2-1; perhaps TRBD2 as D (5 bases). Trimming shortened V by 5 bases and J by 4 bases, and 12 bases separated the two germline ends. Germline CDR1 is SGHVS and CDR2 is FQNEAQ. The CDR3 runs 14 residues. This chain's CDR3 is CASSPPDSYNEQFF. DNA for the CDR3: TGTGCCAGCAGCCCACCGGACTCATACAATGAGCAGTTCTTC.

The chain links TRBV7-3 to TRBJ2-1, with a possible D match to TRBD1 (5 bases). Germline CDR1 is SGHTA and CDR2 is FQGTGA. This CDR3 region has 11 residues. The V and J ends lost 3 bases and 10 bases respectively, with 7 bases between them. CDR3 in amino acids: CASSLGREQFF. Written as DNA, the CDR3 is TGTGCCAGCAGCTTGGGGCGCGAGCAGTTCTTC.

The chain recombines TRBV6-5 with TRBJ2-1; D may be TRBD2 (6 bases). CDR3 length: 15 amino acids. CDR1 is MNHEY, CDR2 SVGAGI, per germline. V lost 1 base and J 9 bases, leaving 16 bases between the germline ends. Here the CDR3 DNA reads TGTGCCAGCAGTTACTACGGGGGAGTGGGCGTTGAGCAGTTCTTC. It is translated as CASSYYGGVGVEQFF.

This clone occurred a few times. This chain links TRBV27 with TRBJ1-6; D might be TRBD1 (5 bases). Looked up from germline, CDR1 is MNHEY and CDR2 is SMNVEV (reference sequence). This CDR3 contains 13 residues. Trimming removed 5 bases at V and 13 bases at J, with 15 bases between. The CDR3 reads CASSPRGPAPLHF. The CDR3, as DNA: TGTGCCAGCAGTCCAAGGGGCCCGGCTCCCCTCCACTTT.

This sequence joins TRBV5-4 and TRBJ2-6; TRBD1 matches at 7 bases. This CDR3 comprises 17 residues. Trimming at V came to 3 bases and at J to 0 bases, leaving 6 bases not matched to a gene. Germline V gives CDR1 SGHNT, CDR2 YYREEE (reference sequence). The CDR3 DNA reads as TGTGCCAGCAGCTCCGGACAGGACTTCTCTGGGGCCAACGTCCTGACTTTC. Its translation is CASSSGQDFSGANVLTF.

This CDR3 reads CSVEYRDYEAFF. DNA of the CDR3: TGCAGCGTTGAATATCGGGACTATGAAGCTTTCTTT. The chain recombines TRBV29-1 with TRBJ1-1; TRBD1 is a possible D gene (5 bases). CDR1 SQVTM and CDR2 ANQGSEA come from the germline V gene. Trimming cost V 2 bases and J 7 bases, with 11 bases left between them. The CDR3 loop spans 12 amino acids.

The chain joins TRBV9 to TRBJ2-5, with TRBD1 matching over 10 bases. CDR3 length: 15 amino acids. Germline V CDR1 and CDR2: SGDLS, YYNGEE. The ends lost 3 bases at V and 9 bases at J; junction bases unmatched: 11. The CDR3 here is CASSAPGTGEMAQYF. The CDR3 DNA is TGTGCCAGCAGCGCACCCGGGACAGGGGAAATGGCCCAGTACTTC.

This clone was picked up one time. The V gene is TRBV14, the J gene TRBJ2-1; a possible D gene is TRBD1 (6 bases). The V end lost 0 bases, the J end lost 7 bases, and 7 bases lay between the germline ends. CDR1 is SGHDN, CDR2 FVKESK, per germline. This CDR3 has 13 amino acids. The CDR3 region is CASSQDRGNEQFF. The DNA for the CDR3 is TGTGCCAGCAGCCAAGACAGGGGTAATGAGCAGTTCTTC.

This clone was counted a single time. The J gene is TRBJ2-1, the V gene TRBV2; the D gene could be TRBD1 or TRBD2 (5 bases each). The CDR3 covers 13 residues. The V and J ends lost 9 bases and 4 bases respectively, with 13 bases between them. The germline CDR1 and CDR2 sequences are SNHLY and FYNNEI. In DNA, the CDR3 is TGTGCCAGGGGGACCCGGCCTTACAATGAGCAGTTCTTC. This translates into CARGTRPYNEQFF.

The chain combines TRBV9 with TRBJ2-7; TRBD1 matches 9 bases. V was clipped by 4 bases and J by 3 bases; unmatched bases: 8. CDR1 is SGDLS and CDR2 is YYNGEE in the germline V gene. This CDR3 comprises 15 residues. CDR3 nucleotides: TGTGCCAGCAGCCCCCGGACAGGGGATTACTACGAGCAGTACTTC. Protein product: CASSPRTGDYYEQYF.

This clone was seen only a few times. Different DNA sequences within this sample yield the same CDR3. The V call is TRBV7-9, the J call TRBJ1-1, with 7 bases that match TRBD1. The junction had 9 bases not matched to a gene; V was cut back by 6 bases and J by 5 bases. Germline V gene lookup returns CDR1 SEHNR and CDR2 FQNEAQ (reference sequence). The CDR3 extends over 14 amino acids. CDR3 DNA: TGTGCCAGCAGTTCCACAGGGGTGGGAACTGAAGCTTTCTTT. It yields the protein CASSSTGVGTEAFF.

V usage is TRBV11-2 and J usage is TRBJ2-7, with 9 bases aligning to TRBD1. Germline-derived CDR1 and CDR2 are SGHAT and FQNNGV. The CDR3 runs to 15 residues. V was pared by 1 base and J by 4 bases, with 5 bases of the junction left unmatched. This CDR3 reads CASSLGPTGGYEQYF. The CDR3 DNA reads as TGTGCCAGCAGCTTAGGACCGACAGGGGGTTACGAGCAGTACTTC.

The chain is built from TRBV5-3 and TRBJ2-7; 7 bases fit TRBD1. TRBV5-3 is an ORF; its function is uncertain. This CDR3 is 15 amino acids long. V trimming: 1 base; J trimming: 5 bases; junction bases outside the gene matches: 9. The DNA of the CDR3 is TGTGCCAGAAGCTTGATAGGGGGCGCATCCCACGAGCAGTACTTC. Its translation: CARSLIGGASHEQYF.

V is TRBV2 and J is TRBJ1-2; D not certain. Germline CDR1 is SNHLY and CDR2 is FYNNEI. This CDR3 region has 14 residues. The ends were cut back, 3 bases at V and 0 bases at J, with 8 bases in the middle. The CDR3 DNA follows: TGTGCCAGCAGTGATCGGTTCTCTAACTATGGCTACACCTTC. It yields the protein CASSDRFSNYGYTF.

The J gene is TRBJ2-5, the V gene TRBV7-9; 7 positions agree with TRBD1. V lost 3 bases and J lost 4; bases outside the gene matches: 11. The length of the CDR3 is 16 residues. The germline CDR1 and CDR2 sequences are SEHNR and FQNEAQ (reference sequence). The CDR3 spells CASSFRQGMIAETQYF. As DNA, the CDR3 is TGTGCCAGCAGCTTTAGACAGGGAATGATCGCAGAGACCCAGTACTTC.

For the CDR3, the DNA is TGTGCCAGCAGTGAACTAGCGGGAGGATTCGGGGAGACCCAGTACTTC. It is translated as CASSELAGGFGETQYF. The chain uses TRBV2 and TRBJ2-5; 11 nucleotides agree with TRBD2. Germline CDR1 reads SNHLY; CDR2 reads FYNNEI. This CDR3 comprises 16 residues. The V gene end was trimmed by 2 bases and the J gene end by 5 bases; junction bases not matched to a gene: 7.

This clone showed up just once. V usage is TRBV14 and J usage is TRBJ2-1, with a tentative D call TRBD2 (7 bases). The V gene's germline CDR1 is SGHDN and CDR2 FVKESK. V dropped 4 bases and J dropped 0 bases, with 19 bases sitting between them. The CDR3 length is 18 residues. The chain's CDR3 is CASSPVRRGPRSYNEQFF. CDR3 nucleotides: TGTGCCAGCAGCCCGGTTCGGCGGGGGCCTCGCTCCTACAATGAGCAGTTCTTC.

This clone has more than one count but fewer than ten. Other DNA sequences within the sample encode an identical CDR3. The rearrangement links TRBV27 to TRBJ1-5; possibly TRBD1 for D (5 bases). Trimming took 2 bases from V and 6 from J, leaving 11 bases between them. This CDR3 is 14 amino acids long. The V gene's germline CDR1 is MNHEY and CDR2 SMNVEV (reference sequence). CDR3 in DNA: TGTGCCAGCAGTTTAGGGCAGGGAGGTCAGCCCCAGCATTTT. Encoded protein: CASSLGQGGQPQHF.

The chain uses TRBV10-3 and TRBJ2-1, with D possibly being TRBD2 (5 bases). The CDR3 loop spans 15 amino acids. V was shortened by 3 bases and J by 8 bases, with 17 bases between the two germline ends. CDR1 ENHRY and CDR2 SYGVKD come from the germline V gene. In DNA form, the CDR3 reads TGTGCCATCAGTGATAGGGCGGGCGTTACGGATGAGCAGTTCTTC. This encodes CAISDRAGVTDEQFF.